Presented here are 2 T cell receptor beta chains from one specimen sequenced in a study of spatial heterogeneity in lung cancer. General observations from the study: Expanded alpha and beta TCR counts within tumors tracked tumor mutation counts.

Sample time point: sample taken at primary tumor resection. Using its own MiXCR run on the 5' RACE reads, TCRdb lists one record per CDR3 protein. The table includes over 10,000 distinct CDR3 sequences, approximately 4.6% detected once. These receptors lack a known antigen. The sequencing here drew on lung tumor tissue, taken at surgery. The receptors shown here come from a male donor with early-stage non-small cell lung cancer.

Details on this clonotype: Mismatch with germline at one junction end may stem from a read error. Little can be read into the size of this beta chain, an off-target read in a library designed for alpha chains. The chain employs TRBV2 and TRBJ2-1, with unresolved D. CDR1 is SNHLY and CDR2 is FYNNEI in the germline V gene. There are 12 residues in the CDR3. The CDR3 nucleotides read TGTGCCAGCGGTGAAGGGTACAATGAGCAGTTCTTC. Its protein product is CASGEGYNEQFF.

To note about this clonotype: It may be a read error: a sequence one base away is much more abundant. This beta chain is off target for a library built for alpha chains, so its abundance means little. The rearrangement links TRBV6-5 to TRBJ1-2; 12 nucleotides line up with TRBD1. Germline CDR1 MNHEY, CDR2 SVGAGI. There are 14 residues in the CDR3. The CDR3 here is CGSKSGTGGRGYTF. CDR3 sequence (DNA): TGTGGCAGCAAATCCGGGACAGGGGGCCGTGGCTACACCTTC.